These 20 T cell receptor beta chains were sequenced from one sample in a study of T cell responses to AZD1222 COVID-19 vaccine. Data came from immunoSEQ multiplex PCR; TCRdb stores just in-frame clones and leaves some out. Of 120,000 or so clones listed, around 92% were seen once; the top ten hold roughly 13%. This sample comprised peripheral blood, obtained on day 0 of AZD1222 vaccination. These receptors were taken from an adult in good health.

The genes are TRBV24-1 and TRBJ2-1; D is ambiguous. The V end lost 6 bases, the J end lost 10 bases, and 9 bases lay between the germline ends. Germline CDR1 KGHDR, CDR2 SFDVKD. The CDR3 extends over 11 amino acids. CDR3 sequence reads: CATSFSTEQFF. In nucleotides, the CDR3 is TGTGCCACCAGTTTCTCCACCGAGCAGTTCTTC.

This sequence joins TRBV6-1 and TRBJ2-7, with no clear D. Germline V lookup: CDR1 MNHNS, CDR2 SASEGT. The CDR3 totals 13 residues. Trimming stripped 2 bases from V and 3 bases from J, with 8 bases between. The CDR3 nucleotides are TGTGCCAGCAGTGAAAGCAACAGCTACGAGCAGTACTTC. It specifies CASSESNSYEQYF.

V usage is TRBV15 and J usage is TRBJ1-1; 9 nucleotides line up with TRBD1. The junction had 13 bases not matched to a gene; V was cut back by 3 bases and J by 5 bases. The CDR3 loop spans 17 amino acids. CDR1 and CDR2 from the germline V gene are LNHNV and YYDKDF (reference sequence). The CDR3 loop reads CATSRSTGTGRWTEAFF. The CDR3 nucleotides read TGTGCCACCAGCAGGTCAACCGGGACAGGGCGTTGGACTGAAGCTTTCTTT. Using reference TRBV15 and TRBJ1-1 for the parts outside the CDR3, the full variable domain is DAMVIQNPRYQVTQFGKPVTLSCSQTLNHNVMYWYQQKSSQAPKLLFHYYDKDFNNEADTPDNFQSRRPNTSFCFLDIRSPGLGDTAMYLCATSRSTGTGRWTEAFFGQGTRLTVV.

DNA for the CDR3: TGTGCCAGCTCCCCAATTACAGGGACGGTCACTGAAGCTTTCTTT. Amino acid sequence: CASSPITGTVTEAFF. The rearrangement links TRBV18 to TRBJ1-1, with TRBD1 as a possible D gene (6 bases). Trimming took off 6 bases at V and 4 bases at J, with 18 bases between the two ends. The germline gives CDR1 KGHSH, CDR2 LQKENI. The CDR3 is made up of 15 amino acids.

The gene calls are TRBV6-2 or TRBV6-3 and TRBJ1-5; 8 positions match TRBD1. The CDR3 spans 16 residues. Germline assignment: CDR1 MNHEY and CDR2 SVGEGT. The junction had 9 bases not matched to a gene; V was cut back by 2 bases and J by 6 bases. The CDR3 reads CASSYGSDRGSQPQHF. The CDR3 DNA is TGTGCCAGCAGTTACGGTTCTGACAGGGGTAGTCAGCCCCAGCATTTT.

This chain links TRBV7-2 with TRBJ2-6; D remains unclear. The germline V gene encodes CDR1 SGHTA and CDR2 FQGNSA. The ends were cut back, 1 base at V and 2 bases at J, with 9 bases in the middle. This CDR3 spans 16 amino acids. The DNA for the CDR3 is TGTGCCAGCAGCTTAGTAAGGGCTACTGGGGCCAACGTCCTGACTTTC. It codes for CASSLVRATGANVLTF. Using reference TRBV7-2 and TRBJ2-6 for the parts outside the CDR3, the full variable domain is GAGVSQSPSNKVTEKGKDVELRCDPISGHTALYWYRQSLGQGLEFLIYFQGNSAPDKSGLPSDRFSAERTGGSVSTLTIQRTQQEDSAVYLCASSLVRATGANVLTFGAGSRLTVL.

The chain links TRBV9 to TRBJ2-1; unclear D gene. The V end lost 0 bases, the J end lost 5 bases, and 9 bases lay between the germline ends. Germline CDR1 SGDLS, CDR2 YYNGEE. The CDR3 spans 14 residues. For the CDR3, the DNA is TGTGCCAGCAGCGTAGCGGACGGAGACAATGAGCAGTTCTTC. It yields the protein CASSVADGDNEQFF.

V is TRBV6-5 and J is TRBJ1-2; unclear D gene. The CDR3 is made up of 12 amino acids. Germline V gene data show CDR1 as MNHEY and CDR2 as SVGAGI. V gave up 5 bases and J gave up 7 bases, with 11 bases separating them. The CDR3 loop reads CASSTGMAGYTF. The CDR3 DNA is TGTGCCAGCAGTACGGGCATGGCTGGCTACACCTTC.

The chain employs TRBV5-1 and TRBJ1-1, with 8 nucleotides matching TRBD1. Germline V gene data show CDR1 as SGHRS and CDR2 as YFSETQ. The CDR3 loop spans 16 amino acids. J lost 1 base, V lost 6 bases, and 11 bases had no gene match. The CDR3 is CASKYPLDRGNTEAFF. DNA of the CDR3: TGCGCCAGCAAATACCCACTTGACAGGGGGAACACTGAAGCTTTCTTT.

The V and J genes are TRBV7-2 and TRBJ2-1; no firm D call. V lost 1 base and J 6 bases, leaving 10 bases between the germline ends. This CDR3 has 14 amino acids. Per the germline V gene, CDR1 is SGHTA and CDR2 is FQGNSA. CDR3 nucleotide sequence: TGTGCCAGCAGCTTAGAAATAGGGTTCAATGAGCAGTTCTTC. Residues: CASSLEIGFNEQFF. Full variable domain (missing parts from reference TRBV7-2 and TRBJ2-1): GAGVSQSPSNKVTEKGKDVELRCDPISGHTALYWYRQSLGQGLEFLIYFQGNSAPDKSGLPSDRFSAERTGGSVSTLTIQRTQQEDSAVYLCASSLEIGFNEQFFGPGTRLTVL.

This chain uses TRBV23-1 with TRBJ1-2; D gene unclear. TRBV23-1 is recorded as an ORF, its role being uncertain. V shed 6 bases and J shed 3 bases, with 23 bases lying between them. The CDR3 consists of 17 residues. The CDR3 nucleotides are TGCGCCAGCAGCCTATACCCCTCAATAGAGTACTACTATGGCTACACCTTC. Its protein product is CASSLYPSIEYYYGYTF.

With regard to this clone: In the same sample, other DNA sequences code for this CDR3. The chain carries TRBV3-1 (or the pseudogene TRBV3-2) and TRBJ2-2; no firm D call. Germline CDR1 reads LGHDT; CDR2 reads YNNKEL (reference sequence). The CDR3 sequence is 12 residues long. V lost 3 bases and J lost 6, with 5 bases in between. CDR3 sequence: CASSQGSGELFF. In DNA, the CDR3 is TGTGCCAGCAGCCAGGGGTCCGGGGAGCTGTTTTTT.

The chain employs TRBV4-1 and TRBJ1-2, with 8 nucleotides matching TRBD1. Germline V lookup: CDR1 MGHRA, CDR2 YSYEKL. The CDR3 has 16 residues. Trimming cost V 0 bases and J 4 bases; bases outside gene matches: 7. CDR3 bases: TGCGCCAGCAGCCAAGATCGGGACAGGTCCACCTATGGCTACACCTTC. Translation gives CASSQDRDRSTYGYTF.

This rearrangement joins TRBV9 to TRBJ1-5, with 7 nucleotides matching TRBD1. J lost 6 bases, V lost 7 bases, and 13 bases had no gene match. Germline assignment: CDR1 SGDLS and CDR2 YYNGEE. The CDR3 covers 15 residues. CDR3 sequence reads: CASAPTGFAGQPQHF. Written as DNA, the CDR3 is TGTGCCAGCGCCCCGACAGGGTTCGCCGGTCAGCCCCAGCATTTT.

By share, this clone counts as medium-sized. This chain links TRBV10-3 with TRBJ1-2; D is perhaps TRBD1 (5 bases). Looked up from germline, CDR1 is ENHRY and CDR2 is SYGVKD. V was pared by 4 bases and J by 10 bases, with 10 bases between. The CDR3 spans 11 residues. This chain's CDR3 is CAISGTRDYTF. The CDR3 DNA follows: TGTGCCATCAGTGGGACCAGGGACTACACCTTC.

V is TRBV11-2 and J is TRBJ1-6; 8 positions match TRBD1. With 5 bases clipped from V and 13 bases from J, the junction kept 10 bases outside the gene matches. The germline V gene encodes CDR1 SGHAT and CDR2 FQNNGV. The length of the CDR3 is 14 residues. The CDR3, as DNA: TGTGCCAGCAGCCCCTGGGACAGGCGGTCGCCCCTCCACTTT. Its protein product is CASSPWDRRSPLHF.

The rearrangement links TRBV5-1 to TRBJ2-7; perhaps D is TRBD1 or TRBD2 (5 bases each). The V end was cut by 3 bases, the J end by 0 bases, with 10 bases between. Germline CDR1 and CDR2: SGHRS and YFSETQ. CDR3 size: 14 residues. This CDR3 is CASSSTGTSYEQYF. The CDR3 DNA follows: TGCGCCAGCAGCTCTACCGGGACCTCCTACGAGCAGTACTTC.

The rearrangement joins TRBV9 to TRBJ1-2, with TRBD1 as a possible D gene (5 bases). The CDR3 has 15 residues. CDR1 is SGDLS and CDR2 is YYNGEE in the germline V gene. Trimming cost V 3 bases and J 4 bases, with 16 bases left between them. The CDR3 DNA is TGTGCCAGCAGCGCATCACTATACAGGAGCTATGGCTACACCTTC. Translated, it gives CASSASLYRSYGYTF.

This clone was recorded once. This chain joins TRBV6-2 or TRBV6-3 and TRBJ1-5, with 9 bases matching TRBD1. Per the germline V gene, CDR1 is MNHEY and CDR2 is SVGEGT. After removal of 4 bases from V and 7 bases from J, the junction contained 8 bases not matched to a gene. CDR3 length equals 15 residues. CDR3 loop: CASSWSQGARQPQHF. As DNA, the CDR3 is TGTGCCAGCAGTTGGTCACAGGGGGCGAGACAGCCCCAGCATTTT.

The gene calls are TRBV5-5 and TRBJ2-7; 8 bases are a match to TRBD2. The CDR3 sequence is 16 residues long. CDR1 and CDR2 (germline): SGHKS, YYEKEE (reference sequence). The J segment lost 2 bases and the V segment lost 0 bases, leaving 7 bases of the junction unmatched. The CDR3 sequence: CASSLASGLGTYEQYF. Here the CDR3 DNA reads TGTGCCAGCAGCTTGGCCTCGGGACTAGGCACCTACGAGCAGTACTTC.